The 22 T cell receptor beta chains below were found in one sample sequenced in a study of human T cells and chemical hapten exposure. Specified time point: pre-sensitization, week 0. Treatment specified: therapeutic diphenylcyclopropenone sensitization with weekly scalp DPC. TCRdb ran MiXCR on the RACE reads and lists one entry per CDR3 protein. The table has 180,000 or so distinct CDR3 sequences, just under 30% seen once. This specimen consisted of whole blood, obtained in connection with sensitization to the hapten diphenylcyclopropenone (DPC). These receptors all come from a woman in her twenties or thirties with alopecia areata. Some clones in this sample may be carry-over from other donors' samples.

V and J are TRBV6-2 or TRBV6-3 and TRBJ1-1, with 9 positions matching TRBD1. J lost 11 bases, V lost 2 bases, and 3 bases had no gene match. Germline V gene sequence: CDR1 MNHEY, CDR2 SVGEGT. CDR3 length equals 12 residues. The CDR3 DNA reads TGTGCCAGCAGTTACCGGGACAGGGAGGCTTTCTTT. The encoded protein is CASSYRDREAFF.

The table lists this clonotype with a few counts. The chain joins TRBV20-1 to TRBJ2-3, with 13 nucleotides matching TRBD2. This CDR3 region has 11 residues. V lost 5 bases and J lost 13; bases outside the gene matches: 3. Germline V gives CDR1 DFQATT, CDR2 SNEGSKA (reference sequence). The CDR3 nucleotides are TGCAGTGCTCTTACTAGCGGGAGGGAGTATTTT. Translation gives CSALTSGREYF.

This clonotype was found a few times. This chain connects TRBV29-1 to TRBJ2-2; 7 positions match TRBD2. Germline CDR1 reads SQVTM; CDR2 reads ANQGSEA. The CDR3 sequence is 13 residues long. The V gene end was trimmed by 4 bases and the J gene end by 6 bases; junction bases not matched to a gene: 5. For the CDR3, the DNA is TGCAGCGTTGTGGGACTAATGCCCGGGGAGCTGTTTTTT. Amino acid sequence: CSVVGLMPGELFF.

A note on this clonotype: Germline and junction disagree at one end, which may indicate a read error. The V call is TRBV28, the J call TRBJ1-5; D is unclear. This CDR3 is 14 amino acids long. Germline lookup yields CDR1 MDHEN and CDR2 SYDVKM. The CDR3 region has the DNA TGTGCCAGCAGCCTGACCGATAGCAATCAGCCCCCGCATTTT. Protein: CASSLTDSNQPPHF.

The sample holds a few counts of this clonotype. The CDR3 loop is CSVYQGNNIQYF. The CDR3 bases are TGCAGCGTGTATCAGGGGAACAACATTCAGTACTTC. J is TRBJ2-4 and V is TRBV29-1, with a possible D match to TRBD1 (6 bases). V dropped 6 bases and J dropped 7 bases, with 13 bases sitting between them. The CDR3 totals 12 residues. In germline, CDR1 is SQVTM, CDR2 ANQGSEA.

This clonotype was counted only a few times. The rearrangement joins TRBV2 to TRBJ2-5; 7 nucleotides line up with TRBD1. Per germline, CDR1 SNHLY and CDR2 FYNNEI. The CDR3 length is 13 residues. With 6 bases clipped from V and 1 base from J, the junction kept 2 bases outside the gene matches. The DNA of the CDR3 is TGTGCCAGCAGACCAGGGGGCCAAGAGACCCAGTACTTC. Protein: CASRPGGQETQYF. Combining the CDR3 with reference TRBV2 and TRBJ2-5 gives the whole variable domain EPEVTQTPSHQVTQMGQEVILRCVPISNHLYFYWYRQILGQKVEFLVSFYNNEISEKSEIFDDQFSVERPDGSNFTLKIRSTKLEDSAMYFCASRPGGQETQYFGPGTRLLVL.

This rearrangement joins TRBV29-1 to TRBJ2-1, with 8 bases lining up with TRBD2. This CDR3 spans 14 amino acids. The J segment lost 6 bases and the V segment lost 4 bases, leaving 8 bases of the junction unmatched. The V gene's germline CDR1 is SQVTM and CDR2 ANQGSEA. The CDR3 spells CSVAASGGINEQFF. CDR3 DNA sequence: TGCAGCGTTGCCGCCAGCGGGGGTATCAATGAGCAGTTCTTC.

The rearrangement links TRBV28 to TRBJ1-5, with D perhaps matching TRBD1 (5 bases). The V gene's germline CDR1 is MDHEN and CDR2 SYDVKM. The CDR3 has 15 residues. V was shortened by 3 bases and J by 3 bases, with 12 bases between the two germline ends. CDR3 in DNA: TGTGCCAGCAGTTTCAGGGTATTGAACAATCAGCCCCAGCATTTT. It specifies CASSFRVLNNQPQHF.

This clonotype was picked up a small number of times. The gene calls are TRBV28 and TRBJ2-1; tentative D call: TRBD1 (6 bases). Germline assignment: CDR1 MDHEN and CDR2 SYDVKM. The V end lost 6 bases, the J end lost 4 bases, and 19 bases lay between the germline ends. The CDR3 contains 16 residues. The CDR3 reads CASRGQGTAGYNEQFF. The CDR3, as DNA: TGTGCCAGCAGGGGCCAGGGGACCGCTGGTTACAATGAGCAGTTCTTC.

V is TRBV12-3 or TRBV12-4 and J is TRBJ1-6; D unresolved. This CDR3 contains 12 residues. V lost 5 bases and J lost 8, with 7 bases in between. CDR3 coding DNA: TGTGCCAGCAGTACCCCCCATTCACCCCTCCACTTT. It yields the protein CASSTPHSPLHF.

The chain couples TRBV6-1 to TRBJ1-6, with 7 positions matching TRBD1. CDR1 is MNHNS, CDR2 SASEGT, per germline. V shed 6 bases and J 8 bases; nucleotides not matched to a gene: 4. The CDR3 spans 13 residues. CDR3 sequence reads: CASRTGTDSPLHF. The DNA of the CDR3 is TGTGCCAGCAGAACAGGGACAGATTCACCCCTCCACTTT.

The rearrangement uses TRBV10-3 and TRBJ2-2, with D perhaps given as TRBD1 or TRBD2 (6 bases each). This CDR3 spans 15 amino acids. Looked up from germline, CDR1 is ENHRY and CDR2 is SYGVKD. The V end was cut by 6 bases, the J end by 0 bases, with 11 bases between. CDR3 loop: CAISVRGPNTGELFF. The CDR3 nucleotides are TGTGCCATCAGCGTCCGGGGGCCGAACACCGGGGAGCTGTTTTTT.

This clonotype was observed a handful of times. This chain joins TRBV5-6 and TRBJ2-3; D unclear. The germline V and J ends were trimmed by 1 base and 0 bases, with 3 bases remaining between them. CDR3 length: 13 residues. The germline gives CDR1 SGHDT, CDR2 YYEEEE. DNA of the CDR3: TGTGCCAGCAGCTTGCAGAGCACAGATACGCAGTATTTT. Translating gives CASSLQSTDTQYF. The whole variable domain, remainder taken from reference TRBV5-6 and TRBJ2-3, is DAGVTQSPTHLIKTRGQQVTLRCSPKSGHDTVSWYQQALGQGPQFIFQYYEEEERQRGNFPDRFSGHQFPNYSSELNVNALLLGDSALYLCASSLQSTDTQYFGPGTRLTVL.

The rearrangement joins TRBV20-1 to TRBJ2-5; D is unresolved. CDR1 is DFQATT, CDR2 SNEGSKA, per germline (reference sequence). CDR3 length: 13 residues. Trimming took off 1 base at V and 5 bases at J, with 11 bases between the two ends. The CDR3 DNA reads TGCAGTGCTAGAGCGTCACAGAGGGAGACCCAGTACTTC. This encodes CSARASQRETQYF.

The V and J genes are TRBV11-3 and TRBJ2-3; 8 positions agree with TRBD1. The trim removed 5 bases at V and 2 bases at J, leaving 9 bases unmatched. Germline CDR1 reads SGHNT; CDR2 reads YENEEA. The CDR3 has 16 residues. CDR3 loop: CASSTRQGTYTDTQYF. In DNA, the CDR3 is TGTGCCAGCAGCACCCGACAGGGGACGTACACAGATACGCAGTATTTT.

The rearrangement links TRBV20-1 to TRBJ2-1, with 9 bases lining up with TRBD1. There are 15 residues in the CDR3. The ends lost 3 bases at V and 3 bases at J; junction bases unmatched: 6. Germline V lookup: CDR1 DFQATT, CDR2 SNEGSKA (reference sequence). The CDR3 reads CSASDGQGYYNEQFF. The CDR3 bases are TGCAGTGCTAGTGACGGACAGGGGTACTACAATGAGCAGTTCTTC.

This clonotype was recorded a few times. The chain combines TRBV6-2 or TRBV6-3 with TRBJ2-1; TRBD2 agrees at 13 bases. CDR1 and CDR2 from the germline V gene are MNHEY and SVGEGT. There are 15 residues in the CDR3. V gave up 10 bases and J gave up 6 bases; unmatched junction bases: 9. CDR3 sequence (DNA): TGTGCCATCTCCACGACTAGCGGGAGGTCCAATGAGCAGTTCTTC. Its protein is CAISTTSGRSNEQFF.

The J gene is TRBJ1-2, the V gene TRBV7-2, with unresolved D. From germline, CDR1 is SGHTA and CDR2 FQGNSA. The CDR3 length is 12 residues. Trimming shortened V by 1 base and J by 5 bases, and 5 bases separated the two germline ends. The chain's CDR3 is CASSLEAYGYTF. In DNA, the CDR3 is TGTGCCAGCAGCTTAGAGGCGTATGGCTACACCTTC.

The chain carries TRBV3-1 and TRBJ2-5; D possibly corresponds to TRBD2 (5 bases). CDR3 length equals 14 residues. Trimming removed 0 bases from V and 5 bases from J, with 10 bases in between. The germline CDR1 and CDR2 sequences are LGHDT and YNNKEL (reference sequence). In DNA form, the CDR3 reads TGTGCCAGCAGCCAAGAAGCGGTTAAGGAGACCCAGTACTTC. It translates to CASSQEAVKETQYF.

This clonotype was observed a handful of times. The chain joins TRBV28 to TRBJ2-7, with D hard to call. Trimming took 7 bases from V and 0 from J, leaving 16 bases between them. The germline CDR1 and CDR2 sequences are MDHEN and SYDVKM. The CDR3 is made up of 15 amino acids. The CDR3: CASTPSSSSSYEQYF. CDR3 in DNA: TGTGCCAGCACCCCGTCTTCGTCTAGCTCCTACGAGCAGTACTTC.

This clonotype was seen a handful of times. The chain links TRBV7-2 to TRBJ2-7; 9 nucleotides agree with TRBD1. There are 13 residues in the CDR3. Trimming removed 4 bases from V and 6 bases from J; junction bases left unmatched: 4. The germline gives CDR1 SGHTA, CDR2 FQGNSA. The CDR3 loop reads CASSSNRGREQYF. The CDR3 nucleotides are TGTGCCAGCAGCTCAAACAGGGGGCGCGAGCAGTACTTC.

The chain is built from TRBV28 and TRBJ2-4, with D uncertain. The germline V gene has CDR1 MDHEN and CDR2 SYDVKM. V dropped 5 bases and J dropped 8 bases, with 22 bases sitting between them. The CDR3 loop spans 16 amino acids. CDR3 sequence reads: CASSVVGGVGRHIQYF. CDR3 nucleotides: TGTGCCAGCAGTGTCGTTGGTGGGGTCGGGCGACACATTCAGTACTTC.